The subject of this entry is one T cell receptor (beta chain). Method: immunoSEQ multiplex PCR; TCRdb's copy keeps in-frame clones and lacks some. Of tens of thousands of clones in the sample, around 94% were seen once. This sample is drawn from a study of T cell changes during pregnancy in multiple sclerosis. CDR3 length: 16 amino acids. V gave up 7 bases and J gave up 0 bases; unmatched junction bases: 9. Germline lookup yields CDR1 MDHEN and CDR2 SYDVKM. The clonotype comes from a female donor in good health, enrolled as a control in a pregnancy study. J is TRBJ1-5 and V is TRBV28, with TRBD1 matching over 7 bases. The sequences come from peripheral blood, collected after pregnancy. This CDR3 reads CASTRTGAHSNQPQHF. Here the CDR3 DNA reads TGTGCCAGCACCCGGACAGGAGCGCATAGCAATCAGCCCCAGCATTTT.